Listed here are 5 T cell receptor beta chains from one sample, sequenced in a study of blood T cell repertoires in COVID-19. Profiling relied on immunoSEQ multiplex PCR, and the TCRdb table lists in-frame clones only, not all of them. The data show 90,000 to 150,000 clones, with 70% to 90% seen just once and 3.5% to 4.5% held by the top ten. Sequences were obtained from peripheral blood. These receptors originate from a man between 60 and 70 years old with acute or convalescent COVID-19.

This sequence joins TRBV3-1 (or the pseudogene TRBV3-2) and TRBJ2-1; TRBD2 matches 10 bases. V lost 0 bases to trimming and J lost 8 bases; unmatched junction nucleotides: 4. CDR3 length equals 15 residues. Germline assignment: CDR1 LGHDT and CDR2 YNNKEL (reference sequence). CDR3 bases: TGTGCCAGCAGCCAAGACCTACTAGCGGGACATGAGCAGTTCTTC. Encoded protein: CASSQDLLAGHEQFF.

The chain has TRBV18 and TRBJ1-3; possibly TRBD1 for D (5 bases). Germline V lookup: CDR1 KGHSH, CDR2 LQKENI. This CDR3 region has 15 residues. Trimming pared 6 bases from V and 4 bases from J, leaving 16 bases between. CDR3 region: CASSPTGAPGNTIYF. CDR3 DNA: TGTGCCAGCTCTCCAACAGGTGCGCCCGGAAACACCATATATTTT.

The chain recombines TRBV28 with TRBJ2-1, with D possibly being TRBD2 (7 bases). V was pared by 6 bases and J by 6 bases, with 15 bases between. Per the germline V gene, CDR1 is MDHEN and CDR2 is SYDVKM. This CDR3 has 14 residues. DNA of the CDR3: TGTGCCAGCAGAGGTGGGGGGGCCTTCAATGAGCAGTTCTTC. This encodes CASRGGGAFNEQFF.

As concerns this clone: This specimen includes other DNA sequences encoding the same CDR3. The chain has TRBV9 and TRBJ1-5, with D maybe TRBD1 (6 bases). CDR1 is SGDLS and CDR2 is YYNGEE in the germline V gene. V dropped 3 bases and J dropped 0 bases, with 10 bases sitting between them. The CDR3 is 15 residues long. The CDR3: CASSAGHNSNQPQHF. For the CDR3, the DNA is TGTGCCAGCAGCGCGGGACATAATAGCAATCAGCCCCAGCATTTT.

J is TRBJ1-2 and V is TRBV5-4; 7 nucleotides line up with TRBD1. The CDR3 contains 12 residues. Per the germline V gene, CDR1 is SGHNT and CDR2 is YYREEE (reference sequence). Losses at the gene ends were 4 bases for V and 13 bases for J; bases not matched to a gene: 10. CDR3 in amino acids: CASSIYRDSGTF. The CDR3 coding sequence is TGTGCCAGCAGCATTTACCGGGACAGCGGCACCTTC. Filled out from reference TRBV5-4 and TRBJ1-2, the complete variable domain reads ETGVTQSPTHLIKTRGQQVTLRCSSQSGHNTVSWYQQALGQGPQFIFQYYREEENGRGNFPPRFSGLQFPNYSSELNVNALELDDSALYLCASSIYRDSGTFGSGTRLTVV.